Presented here are 32 T cell receptor beta chains from one specimen sequenced in a study of T cell repertoires in ileal Crohn's disease. This sample's time point: neoterminal ileum biopsy at postoperative endoscopy, about 6 months after surgery. The table came from immunoSEQ multiplex PCR; TCRdb's copy has only in-frame clones and leaves some out. The sample lists some 7,100 clones, about 74% occurring once. The sequenced sample was ileal tissue. The receptors derive from an adult with Crohn's disease.

This rearrangement joins TRBV7-9 to TRBJ1-1; no definite D call. The germline gives CDR1 SEHNR, CDR2 FQNEAQ (reference sequence). The CDR3 runs to 16 residues. V dropped 0 bases and J dropped 5 bases, with 16 bases sitting between them. Here the CDR3 reads CASSLAQSTLGTEAFF. The DNA for the CDR3 is TGTGCCAGCAGCTTAGCGCAAAGCACCCTCGGGACTGAAGCTTTCTTT.

This chain joins TRBV4-3 and TRBJ2-1; D gene uncertain. The germline V gene encodes CDR1 LGHNA and CDR2 YSLEER. Trimming left V 0 bases short and J 5 bases short, with 5 bases between. The CDR3 length is 13 residues. The CDR3 DNA sequence: TGCGCCAGCAGCCAAGAACTCGACAATGAGCAGTTCTTC. Translating it yields CASSQELDNEQFF.

The gene calls are TRBV30 and TRBJ1-3; D is ambiguous. The CDR3 contains 15 residues. Deletions cut 4 bases from V and 0 bases from J, with 13 bases between. Per germline, CDR1 GTSNPN and CDR2 SVGIG (reference sequence). The CDR3 DNA reads TGTGCCTGGAAAAACCCTCACAGCTCTGGAAACACCATATATTTT. Protein sequence: CAWKNPHSSGNTIYF. Based on the CDR3 plus reference TRBV30 and TRBJ1-3, the full variable domain is SQTIHQWPATLVQPVGSPLSLECTVEGTSNPNLYWYRQAAGRGLQLLFYSVGIGQISSEVPQNLSASRPQDRQFILSSKKLLLSDSGFYLCAWKNPHSSGNTIYFGEGSWLTVV.

In DNA form, the CDR3 reads TGTGCCACCAGCACGGGACAGGGGGGCACCGGGGAGCTGTTTTTT. Protein product: CATSTGQGGTGELFF. V usage is TRBV15 and J usage is TRBJ2-2; TRBD1 matches at 11 bases. CDR3 length: 15 residues. CDR1 LNHNV and CDR2 YYDKDF come from the germline V gene (reference sequence). V shed 4 bases, J shed 4 bases, and the junction held 2 bases outside the gene matches.

The rearrangement joins TRBV19 to TRBJ1-1; 9 nucleotides line up with TRBD1. Germline trimming cut 5 bases from V and 4 bases from J; bases unmatched to any gene: 5. The CDR3 loop spans 14 amino acids. Germline loops: CDR1 LNHDA, CDR2 SQIVND (reference sequence). CDR3 nucleotides: TGTGCCAGTAGTGTCCAGACAGGGGGCACTGAAGCTTTCTTT. Its protein product is CASSVQTGGTEAFF.

The rearrangement links TRBV5-1 to TRBJ2-7, with 10 positions matching TRBD2. Per germline, CDR1 SGHRS and CDR2 YFSETQ. V shed 0 bases and J 0 bases; nucleotides not matched to a gene: 9. The CDR3 contains 18 residues. CDR3: CASSLERPSGGISYEQYF. The CDR3 DNA is TGCGCCAGCAGCTTGGAGCGCCCTAGCGGGGGTATCTCCTACGAGCAGTACTTC.

CDR3 residues: CASPTGYTQYF. The CDR3 DNA sequence: TGTGCCAGCCCAACAGGGTATACGCAGTATTTT. This chain connects TRBV6-1 to TRBJ2-3; the D gene is possibly TRBD1 (6 bases). The CDR3 loop spans 11 amino acids. V was pared by 8 bases and J by 7 bases, with 10 bases between. Per the germline V gene, CDR1 is MNHNS and CDR2 is SASEGT.

The rearrangement links TRBV6-6 to TRBJ2-6, with D unclear. V lost 6 bases to trimming and J lost 4 bases, with 13 bases between them. The V gene's germline CDR1 is MNHNY and CDR2 SVGAGI (reference sequence). The CDR3 runs 15 residues. The CDR3 region has the DNA TGTGCCAGCAGCCAGTCCCCCACAGGGGCCAACGTCCTGACTTTC. Translating gives CASSQSPTGANVLTF.

This chain connects TRBV7-2 to TRBJ1-4; weak D call: TRBD1 (5 bases). Germline V gene data show CDR1 as SGHTA and CDR2 as FQGNSA. The CDR3 is made up of 14 amino acids. V was clipped by 1 base and J by 5 bases, with 8 bases between them. The CDR3 DNA reads as TGTGCCAGCAGCTTAGGACAGAGGAATGAAAAACTGTTTTTT. It yields the protein CASSLGQRNEKLFF.

The chain is built from TRBV5-1 and TRBJ1-1; D unclear. Trimming removed 0 bases at V and 10 bases at J, with 13 bases between. CDR3 length equals 13 residues. Germline loops: CDR1 SGHRS, CDR2 YFSETQ. The DNA of the CDR3 is TGCGCCAGCAGCTTGGAGTTGGCCAGCGGAGCTTTCTTT. Protein product: CASSLELASGAFF.

The chain employs TRBV2 and TRBJ2-3; 9 bases align to TRBD1. In germline, CDR1 is SNHLY, CDR2 FYNNEI. The CDR3 sequence is 13 residues long. V was clipped by 7 bases and J by 5 bases; unmatched bases: 4. The chain's CDR3 is CASNPDRGDTQYF. The CDR3 DNA follows: TGTGCCAGCAACCCGGACAGGGGAGATACGCAGTATTTT.

J is TRBJ1-5 and V is TRBV19; 8 bases fit TRBD1. This CDR3 has 18 amino acids. Germline V gives CDR1 LNHDA, CDR2 SQIVND (reference sequence). V was pared by 0 bases and J by 2 bases, with 9 bases of the junction left unmatched. The CDR3 loop reads CASSIEGQARLGNQPQHF. The CDR3 bases are TGTGCCAGTAGTATAGAGGGACAGGCCCGATTAGGCAATCAGCCCCAGCATTTT.

The gene calls are TRBV18 and TRBJ1-6; 7 bases agree with TRBD1. J gave up 11 bases and V 5 bases, and 9 bases lay outside the gene matches. The CDR3 length is 14 residues. Germline V gene data show CDR1 as KGHSH and CDR2 as LQKENI. The CDR3 nucleotides read TGTGCCAGCTCAACTGCAGGAGGGGGCGCACCCCTCCACTTT. Its translation: CASSTAGGGAPLHF. Full variable domain (outside the CDR3, taken from reference TRBV18 and TRBJ1-6): NAGVMQNPRHLVRRRGQEARLRCSPMKGHSHVYWYRQLPEEGLKFMVYLQKENIIDESGMPKERFSAEFPKEGPSILRIQQVVRGDSAAYFCASSTAGGGAPLHFGNGTRLTVT.

This sequence joins TRBV25-1 and TRBJ1-1; D remains unclear. Germline V gene data show CDR1 as MGHDK and CDR2 as SYGVNS. V shed 4 bases and J shed 13 bases, with 19 bases lying between them. The CDR3 sequence is 13 residues long. This CDR3 reads CASSGSGARLVFF. The CDR3 region has the DNA TGTGCCAGCAGTGGTTCCGGTGCGAGGTTGGTTTTCTTT.

In regard to this clone: Different DNA sequences within this sample yield the same CDR3. The V and J genes are TRBV6-5 and TRBJ1-1, with no clear D. V lost 2 bases, J lost 1 base, and 8 bases lay in between. The CDR3 extends over 14 amino acids. Germline-derived CDR1 and CDR2 are MNHEY and SVGAGI. The CDR3 DNA sequence: TGTGCCAGCAGTTACGGCGGCACGAACACTGAAGCTTTCTTT. This sequence encodes CASSYGGTNTEAFF.

The CDR3 loop is CASRSGGGTDTQYF. The CDR3 region has the DNA TGCGCCAGCAGAAGCGGGGGCGGGACAGATACGCAGTATTTT. The chain joins TRBV5-1 to TRBJ2-3; the match to TRBD2 covers 8 bases. The CDR3 totals 14 residues. Trimming at V came to 5 bases and at J to 3 bases, leaving 5 bases not matched to a gene. Per germline, CDR1 SGHRS and CDR2 YFSETQ.

The chain carries TRBV4-2 and TRBJ2-1; TRBD2 agrees at 13 bases. There are 16 residues in the CDR3. The germline V gene has CDR1 LGHNA and CDR2 YNFKEQ. The ends lost 1 base at V and 5 bases at J; junction bases unmatched: 2. CDR3 DNA: TGTGCCAGCAGCCAAGCGGGACTAGCGGGGCACAATGAGCAGTTCTTC. It yields the protein CASSQAGLAGHNEQFF.

This sequence joins TRBV29-1 and TRBJ1-1; D gene unclear. The germline V gene has CDR1 SQVTM and CDR2 ANQGSEA. The CDR3 has 11 amino acids. V lost 4 bases and J 3 bases, leaving 6 bases between the germline ends. The CDR3 spells CSVVADTEAFF. The DNA for the CDR3 is TGCAGCGTTGTGGCAGACACTGAAGCTTTCTTT.

The genes are TRBV5-5 and TRBJ2-1, with D perhaps matching TRBD1 (6 bases). The V gene lost 0 bases and the J gene lost 6 bases, with 10 bases spanning the gap. Per germline, CDR1 SGHKS and CDR2 YYEKEE (reference sequence). CDR3 size: 14 residues. CDR3 loop: CASSLADSGNEQFF. The CDR3 DNA follows: TGTGCCAGCAGCTTGGCGGACAGTGGCAATGAGCAGTTCTTC.

This clone was picked up a small number of times. This sequence is one base from a far larger clone and is likely a read error. V and J are TRBV5-1 and TRBJ2-1, with D possibly being TRBD2 (5 bases). The germline gives CDR1 SGHRS, CDR2 YFSETQ. The length of the CDR3 is 12 residues. DNA for the CDR3: TGCGCCAGCAGCTTGGCCGGGGATGAGCTGTTCTTC. It specifies CASSLAGDELFF.

The chain employs TRBV4-2 and TRBJ1-4; D possibly corresponds to TRBD1 (5 bases). The V end was cut by 0 bases, the J end by 7 bases, with 15 bases between. Germline assignment: CDR1 LGHNA and CDR2 YNFKEQ. The CDR3 runs to 16 residues. CDR3 DNA: TGTGCCAGCAGCCAAGAAAAGGCAGGGATTAGTGAAAAACTGTTTTTT. Its translation: CASSQEKAGISEKLFF.

The V gene is TRBV5-4, the J gene TRBJ1-2; no reliable D call. Germline assignment: CDR1 SGHNT and CDR2 YYREEE (reference sequence). V was cut by 4 bases and J by 4 bases, with 17 bases left in between. The CDR3 consists of 15 residues. The chain's CDR3 is CASSPLGLTGYGYTF. The DNA of the CDR3 is TGTGCCAGCAGCCCCCTCGGCCTAACGGGCTATGGCTACACCTTC. The full variable domain, its missing parts supplied by reference TRBV5-4 and TRBJ1-2, is ETGVTQSPTHLIKTRGQQVTLRCSSQSGHNTVSWYQQALGQGPQFIFQYYREEENGRGNFPPRFSGLQFPNYSSELNVNALELDDSALYLCASSPLGLTGYGYTFGSGTRLTVV.

The rearrangement uses TRBV11-3 and TRBJ2-1, with D hard to call. Per germline, CDR1 SGHNT and CDR2 YENEEA. V was shortened by 1 base and J by 8 bases, with 9 bases between the two germline ends. The CDR3 is made up of 13 amino acids. The CDR3 DNA follows: TGTGCCAGCAGCTTAGGGTCTGAGTATGAGCAGTTCTTC. This gives the protein CASSLGSEYEQFF.

This clone was observed a single time. This sequence joins TRBV11-2 and TRBJ2-7; 8 nucleotides align to TRBD1. The length of the CDR3 is 14 residues. CDR1 and CDR2 from the germline V gene are SGHAT and FQNNGV. Unmatched junction bases numbered 7, after V lost 5 bases and J lost 4 bases. In nucleotides, the CDR3 is TGTGCCAGCAGCCAAACGGACAGGGTGTACGAGCAGTACTTC. Protein sequence: CASSQTDRVYEQYF.

This clone has a handful of counts. The chain is built from TRBV6-5 and TRBJ1-1; 7 bases align to TRBD1. Germline V CDR1 and CDR2: MNHEY, SVGAGI. This CDR3 is 14 amino acids long. V gave up 6 bases and J gave up 0 bases; unmatched junction bases: 4. The CDR3 DNA sequence: TGTGCCAGCAGACTCCAGGGGGTGAACACTGAAGCTTTCTTT. It codes for CASRLQGVNTEAFF.

The V and J genes are TRBV6-1 and TRBJ2-7; 13 nucleotides align to TRBD2. The J call is uncertain, as TRBJ2-5 better fits the DNA end. From germline, CDR1 is MNHNS and CDR2 SASEGT. This CDR3 contains 15 residues. Here the CDR3 reads CASKTSGGAGETQYF. DNA for the CDR3: TGTGCCAGCAAAACTAGCGGGGGGGCAGGGGAGACCCAGTACTTC.

CDR3 loop: CASSPGQGEVETQYF. The CDR3 DNA sequence: TGCGCCAGCAGCCCTGGACAGGGAGAGGTTGAGACCCAGTACTTC. The rearrangement links TRBV4-3 to TRBJ2-5, with 8 bases fitting TRBD1. This CDR3 comprises 15 residues. V lost 4 bases to trimming and J lost 5 bases; unmatched junction nucleotides: 9. Germline assignment: CDR1 LGHNA and CDR2 YSLEER.

This clone has just one count. The gene calls are TRBV5-4 and TRBJ1-1; D perhaps matches TRBD1 (5 bases). The V gene's germline CDR1 is SGHNT and CDR2 YYREEE (reference sequence). V dropped 0 bases and J dropped 5 bases, with 11 bases sitting between them. This CDR3 region has 14 residues. CDR3 residues: CASSLDQGRTEAFF. The CDR3, as DNA: TGTGCCAGCAGCTTGGACCAGGGTAGGACTGAAGCTTTCTTT.

The chain joins TRBV5-1 to TRBJ1-1; 9 positions match TRBD1. V shed 6 bases and J 3 bases; nucleotides not matched to a gene: 6. This CDR3 has 14 residues. Germline loops: CDR1 SGHRS, CDR2 YFSETQ. CDR3 nucleotide sequence: TGCGCCAGCACCGGACAGGGGTGGTACACTGAAGCTTTCTTT. Residues: CASTGQGWYTEAFF.

The sample holds a few counts of this clone. The J gene is TRBJ2-7, the V gene TRBV6-5, with 10 bases aligning to TRBD1. Germline V gene data show CDR1 as MNHEY and CDR2 as SVGAGI. V gave up 7 bases and J gave up 5 bases; unmatched junction bases: 8. The CDR3 loop spans 14 amino acids. The CDR3 loop reads CASIIGQGVDEQYF. The DNA of the CDR3 is TGTGCCAGCATCATCGGACAGGGGGTCGACGAGCAGTACTTC.

With regard to this clone: Germline and junction disagree at one end, which may indicate a read error. DNA for the CDR3: TGTGCTAGCAGCTTAACGCGAACGAACCTCCACAATGAGCAGTTCTTC. This gives the protein CASSLTRTNLHNEQFF. The chain has TRBV7-7 and TRBJ2-1; D uncertain. The CDR3 runs to 16 residues. Germline V gene sequence: CDR1 SSHAT, CDR2 FNYEAQ (reference sequence).

The V call is TRBV5-6, the J call TRBJ2-3, with 10 bases lining up with TRBD2. V lost 2 bases and J lost 2; bases outside the gene matches: 8. The CDR3 has 17 amino acids. Germline CDR1 reads SGHDT; CDR2 reads YYEEEE. The CDR3 spells CASSFVLAGGNTDTQYF. DNA of the CDR3: TGTGCCAGCAGCTTCGTATTAGCGGGGGGAAACACAGATACGCAGTATTTT. The full variable domain, rest sourced from reference TRBV5-6 and TRBJ2-3, is DAGVTQSPTHLIKTRGQQVTLRCSPKSGHDTVSWYQQALGQGPQFIFQYYEEEERQRGNFPDRFSGHQFPNYSSELNVNALLLGDSALYLCASSFVLAGGNTDTQYFGPGTRLTVL.